This entry lists 25 T cell receptor beta chains sequenced from one sample in a study of blood T cell repertoires in COVID-19. The repertoire was sequenced with immunoSEQ multiplex PCR; TCRdb's copy has only in-frame clones and lacks some. Among tens of thousands of clones listed, 65% to 90% were seen once. Sequencing input: peripheral blood. The source of these receptors is a woman aged 60-75 years with acute or convalescent COVID-19.

The chain joins TRBV5-4 to TRBJ1-1; TRBD1 aligns across 11 bases. V was pared by 4 bases and J by 7 bases, with 6 bases of the junction left unmatched. CDR1 is SGHNT and CDR2 is YYREEE in the germline V gene (reference sequence). The CDR3 has 14 amino acids. For the CDR3, the DNA is TGTGCCAGCAGCGGGGACAGGGGGAGTGATGAAGCTTTCTTT. It yields the protein CASSGDRGSDEAFF.

This sequence joins TRBV6-5 and TRBJ1-2; TRBD1 agrees at 7 bases. V shed 4 bases, J shed 4 bases, and the junction held 9 bases outside the gene matches. The CDR3 is 15 residues long. Germline V gene data show CDR1 as MNHEY and CDR2 as SVGAGI. The CDR3 region is CASSLGGRGGYGYTF. In nucleotides, the CDR3 is TGTGCCAGCAGTTTAGGGGGCAGGGGAGGCTATGGCTACACCTTC.

The CDR3 sequence: CASSQRTVNSPLHF. DNA of the CDR3: TGTGCCAGCAGCCAAAGGACAGTCAATTCACCCCTCCACTTT. The chain joins TRBV9 to TRBJ1-6, with D possibly TRBD1 on 6 matching bases. This CDR3 has 14 residues. Trimming removed 4 bases at V and 7 bases at J, with 12 bases between. Germline CDR1 and CDR2: SGDLS and YYNGEE.

The CDR3 sequence is CASSDMSADTQYF. The DNA for the CDR3 is TGCGCCAGCAGTGATATGTCCGCGGATACGCAGTATTTT. The chain combines TRBV10-1 with TRBJ2-3; D is ambiguous. Trimming pared 3 bases from V and 6 bases from J, leaving 10 bases between. The CDR3 runs 13 residues. The V gene's germline CDR1 is WNHNN and CDR2 SYGVQD (reference sequence).

The chain joins TRBV7-3 to TRBJ2-7, with 8 bases matching TRBD1. The CDR3 is made up of 12 amino acids. Germline V gene data show CDR1 as SGHTA and CDR2 as FQGTGA. The trim removed 3 bases at V and 6 bases at J, leaving 1 base unmatched. Here the CDR3 DNA reads TGTGCCAGCAGCTTCGACAGGGGCGAGCAGTACTTC. This encodes CASSFDRGEQYF.

The chain has TRBV28 and TRBJ1-4; TRBD1 matches 9 bases. The CDR3 contains 16 residues. The V and J ends lost 4 bases and 7 bases, in that order; junction bases with no gene match: 10. Germline V lookup: CDR1 MDHEN, CDR2 SYDVKM. CDR3 sequence reads: CASSWSLTGGSEKLFF. The CDR3 DNA reads TGTGCCAGCAGTTGGAGTCTTACAGGGGGCTCTGAAAAACTGTTTTTT.

The chain combines TRBV6-1 with TRBJ1-2; the match to TRBD1 covers 7 bases. Germline loops: CDR1 MNHNS, CDR2 SASEGT. V lost 2 bases, J lost 5 bases, and 2 bases stayed unmatched. The CDR3 is made up of 13 amino acids. CDR3 coding DNA: TGTGCCAGCAGTGAAACAGGGGATTATGGCTACACCTTC. Amino acid sequence: CASSETGDYGYTF.

The J gene is TRBJ2-7, the V gene TRBV6-6; a weak D match, TRBD2 (6 bases). Trimming took off 0 bases at V and 2 bases at J, with 14 bases between the two ends. CDR3 length: 16 residues. Germline CDR1 is MNHNY and CDR2 is SVGAGI (reference sequence). Here the CDR3 reads CASSYSSRRGAYEQYF. The CDR3 DNA sequence: TGTGCCAGCAGTTACTCGAGCAGGCGGGGAGCCTACGAGCAGTACTTC.

The V and J genes are TRBV7-9 and TRBJ1-3; possibly TRBD1 for D (6 bases). V lost 0 bases to trimming and J lost 4 bases, with 10 bases between them. CDR1 and CDR2 from the germline V gene are SEHNR and FQNEAQ (reference sequence). The CDR3 consists of 15 residues. CDR3 region: CASSLAGALGNTIYF. DNA for the CDR3: TGTGCCAGCAGCTTAGCGGGGGCGCTCGGAAACACCATATATTTT.

The rearrangement uses TRBV5-5 and TRBJ1-5; D remains unclear. Trimming shortened V by 4 bases and J by 0 bases, and 8 bases separated the two germline ends. The V gene's germline CDR1 is SGHKS and CDR2 YYEKEE (reference sequence). The length of the CDR3 is 14 residues. The CDR3 nucleotides are TGTGCCAGCAGCCCTCACAATAGCAATCAGCCCCAGCATTTT. It yields the protein CASSPHNSNQPQHF. The variable domain in full, with the rest retrieved from reference TRBV5-5 and TRBJ1-5, is DAGVTQSPTHLIKTRGQQVTLRCSPISGHKSVSWYQQVLGQGPQFIFQYYEKEERGRGNFPDRFSARQFPNYSSELNVNALLLGDSALYLCASSPHNSNQPQHFGDGTRLSIL.

The J gene is TRBJ1-3, the V gene TRBV30; 7 bases fit TRBD1. The CDR3 loop spans 17 amino acids. Germline values: CDR1 GTSNPN, CDR2 SVGIG (reference sequence). V lost 1 base and J lost 5; bases outside the gene matches: 14. CDR3 protein: CAWSGGKGQPKRNTIYF. The CDR3 DNA sequence: TGTGCCTGGAGTGGGGGAAAGGGACAGCCGAAACGAAACACCATATATTTT.

The chain combines TRBV21-1 with TRBJ1-4; the table's D gene call, TRBD1, was not cross checked with the DNA. TRBV21-1 is a recognized pseudogene. The length of the CDR3 is 17 residues. CDR3 amino acids: CASSKAFQDRGNEKLFF. CDR3 sequence (DNA): TGTGCCAGCAGCAAAGCATTTCAGGACAGGGGTAATGAAAAACTGTTTTTT.

The chain joins TRBV30 to TRBJ2-7; no reliable D call. Per the germline V gene, CDR1 is GTSNPN and CDR2 is SVGIG (reference sequence). This CDR3 spans 11 amino acids. The V and J ends lost 0 bases and 4 bases respectively, with 4 bases between them. The CDR3 DNA reads TGTGCCTGGAGTGTGCGTTACGAGCAGTACTTC. Its translation: CAWSVRYEQYF.

V usage is TRBV5-8 and J usage is TRBJ1-2; 8 nucleotides line up with TRBD1. With 0 bases clipped from V and 7 bases from J, the junction kept 5 bases outside the gene matches. Per the germline V gene, CDR1 is SGHTS and CDR2 is YDEGEE. The CDR3 length is 14 residues. The CDR3 bases are TGTGCCAGCAGCTTGGGGCAGGGGGCTGGTGGCTACACCTTC. It codes for CASSLGQGAGGYTF. Based on the CDR3 plus reference TRBV5-8 and TRBJ1-2, the full variable domain is EAGVTQSPTHLIKTRGQQATLRCSPISGHTSVYWYQQALGLGLQFLLWYDEGEERNRGNFPPRFSGRQFPNYSSELNVNALELEDSALYLCASSLGQGAGGYTFGSGTRLTVV.

The V call is TRBV28, the J call TRBJ1-2; 7 bases map to TRBD1. V lost 3 bases and J lost 8; bases outside the gene matches: 9. CDR1 is MDHEN and CDR2 is SYDVKM in the germline V gene. The CDR3 runs 14 residues. The CDR3 reads CASSLGRGSQGYTF. For the CDR3, the DNA is TGTGCCAGCAGTTTGGGCAGGGGGAGCCAGGGCTACACCTTC.

In its sample, this clone was seen once. The V and J genes are TRBV19 and TRBJ2-3; D not certain. The V end lost 5 bases, the J end lost 3 bases, and 9 bases lay between the germline ends. The CDR3 totals 13 residues. Looked up from germline, CDR1 is LNHDA and CDR2 is SQIVND (reference sequence). The CDR3 DNA sequence: TGTGCCAGTAGTCCTCAGTTGACAGATACGCAGTATTTT. Protein product: CASSPQLTDTQYF.

This CDR3 reads CASSVGTVGNTIYF. CDR3 bases: TGTGCCAGCAGCGTGGGGACAGTAGGAAACACCATATATTTT. V usage is TRBV9 and J usage is TRBJ1-3; 7 nucleotides align to TRBD1. CDR1 and CDR2 from the germline V gene are SGDLS and YYNGEE. The CDR3 length is 14 residues. After removal of 2 bases from V and 4 bases from J, the junction contained 3 bases not matched to a gene.

The chain has TRBV5-6 and TRBJ2-4; D may be TRBD2 (5 bases). V lost 2 bases to trimming and J lost 8 bases, with 11 bases between them. Per germline, CDR1 SGHDT and CDR2 YYEEEE. The CDR3 contains 13 residues. CDR3 bases: TGTGCCAGCAGCTTTACGGGGTCCGACATTCAGTACTTC. It translates to CASSFTGSDIQYF.

The V and J genes are TRBV7-8 and TRBJ1-5, with D unresolved. Germline V lookup: CDR1 SGHVS, CDR2 FQNEAQ. This CDR3 spans 18 amino acids. V lost 1 base, J lost 0 bases, and 16 bases lay in between. For the CDR3, the DNA is TGTGCCAGCAGCTTAGGGCTGGTAAGACTCGGTAGCAATCAGCCCCAGCATTTT. This gives the protein CASSLGLVRLGSNQPQHF. Together with reference TRBV7-8 and TRBJ1-5, the CDR3 gives the full variable domain: GAGVSQSPRYKVAKRGQDVALRCDPISGHVSLFWYQQALGQGPEFLTYFQNEAQLDKSGLPSDRFFAERPEGSVSTLKIQRTQQEDSAVYLCASSLGLVRLGSNQPQHFGDGTRLSIL.

This chain uses TRBV12-3 or TRBV12-4 with TRBJ1-2, with D possibly matching TRBD1 (5 bases). CDR3 size: 13 residues. V was pared by 1 base and J by 6 bases, with 9 bases between. The CDR3, as DNA: TGTGCCAGCAGTTTAGGCAGGGTGGATGGCTACACCTTC. Its translation is CASSLGRVDGYTF.

V and J are TRBV6-5 and TRBJ1-2, with 9 bases fitting TRBD1. With V trimmed by 4 bases and J by 6 bases, 6 bases remained unmatched. Germline values: CDR1 MNHEY, CDR2 SVGAGI. This CDR3 spans 14 amino acids. DNA for the CDR3: TGTGCCAGCAGTTTCGGGACAGGGAAGAATGGCTACACCTTC. Translation gives CASSFGTGKNGYTF.

The chain employs TRBV28 and TRBJ2-1; 10 bases match TRBD1. V lost 6 bases, J lost 6 bases, and 8 bases stayed unmatched. Germline-derived CDR1 and CDR2 are MDHEN and SYDVKM. CDR3 length: 15 residues. DNA for the CDR3: TGTGCCAGCAGGAGGGGACAGGGGTTCGGCAATGAGCAGTTCTTC. Its protein is CASRRGQGFGNEQFF.

The sample holds one count of this clone. This chain joins TRBV24-1 and TRBJ2-1; a possible D gene is TRBD1 (5 bases). V was shortened by 7 bases and J by 1 base, with 10 bases between the two germline ends. The CDR3 spans 14 residues. Germline assignment: CDR1 KGHDR and CDR2 SFDVKD. The CDR3 sequence: CATSRAESYNEQFF. As DNA, the CDR3 is TGTGCCACCAGCAGGGCGGAATCCTACAATGAGCAGTTCTTC.

This clone was picked up a small number of times. The chain employs TRBV5-1 and TRBJ1-4; 10 positions agree with TRBD1. The germline V gene has CDR1 SGHRS and CDR2 YFSETQ. V trimming: 0 bases; J trimming: 0 bases; junction bases outside the gene matches: 8. The CDR3 loop spans 19 amino acids. CDR3 nucleotide sequence: TGCGCCAGCAGCTTGGGACAGGGGGCCTCTATTACAACTAATGAAAAACTGTTTTTT. The encoded protein is CASSLGQGASITTNEKLFF. Filled out from reference TRBV5-1 and TRBJ1-4, the complete variable domain reads KAGVTQTPRYLIKTRGQQVTLSCSPISGHRSVSWYQQTPGQGLQFLFEYFSETQRNKGNFPGRFSGRQFSNSRSEMNVSTLELGDSALYLCASSLGQGASITTNEKLFFGSGTQLSVL.

The chain uses TRBV7-9 and TRBJ1-2; possibly TRBD1 for D (6 bases). The CDR3 is 14 residues long. The germline V gene has CDR1 SEHNR and CDR2 FQNEAQ (reference sequence). Between the trimmed V and J ends, which lost 7 bases and 8 bases, there was a span of 20 bases. CDR3 amino acids: CASNPGGGPGGYTF. The CDR3 region has the DNA TGTGCCAGCAACCCGGGGGGGGGCCCGGGAGGCTACACCTTC.